This T cell receptor beta chain originates from a study of blood T cell repertoires in COVID-19. Original processing methods: Amplification from reference gene primers served as the basis for estimated nucleated cell counts. Clones were read by immunoSEQ multiplex PCR, and TCRdb kept only the in-frame ones, dropping some. The V and J calls and the clone size are those of that table, but D and trimming were determined from the DNA. The table includes roughly 150,000 clones, about 80% detected once. The CDR3 length is 14 residues. The germline gives CDR1 MDHEN, CDR2 SYDVKM. V lost 3 bases and J lost 6; bases outside the gene matches: 4.

The rearrangement links TRBV28 to TRBJ2-2; 7 nucleotides align to TRBD1. This clonotype was sampled from a woman between 50 and 59 years old who had recovered from COVID-19. The sample consisted of PBMCs or T cells enriched from blood (not recorded which). The CDR3, as DNA: TGTGCCAGCAGTTTCCCCGACAGGGCCGGGGAGCTGTTTTTT. The encoded protein is CASSFPDRAGELFF.